These 9 T cell receptor beta chains originate from one sample sequenced in a study of shared clonotypes between healthy human individuals. Libraries were prepared by immunoSEQ multiplex PCR; TCRdb keeps only in-frame clonotypes and omits some of them. The sample carries 2 million to 2.5 million clones, approximately 96% recorded once. The sequenced sample was naive CD4+ T cells sorted from blood. Specified subset: CD45RA+ positively selected. The origin of the receptors is a man aged 18 to 29 in good health.

The rearrangement uses TRBV5-1 and TRBJ2-7, with D perhaps being TRBD1 or TRBD2 (5 bases each). This CDR3 is built from 14 residues. Trimming stripped 4 bases from V and 0 bases from J, with 11 bases between. Germline assignment: CDR1 SGHRS and CDR2 YFSETQ. The CDR3 DNA reads TGCGCCAGCAGCAAAACCGGGGCCTCCTACGAGCAGTACTTC. Translated: CASSKTGASYEQYF.

This clone was seen a single time. V is TRBV18 and J is TRBJ1-4; no firm D call. Between the trimmed V and J ends, which lost 3 bases and 4 bases, there was a span of 9 bases. The CDR3 is 14 amino acids. Germline lookup yields CDR1 KGHSH and CDR2 LQKENI. This CDR3 reads CASSPFSSNEKLFF. CDR3 nucleotides: TGTGCCAGCTCACCGTTCAGCAGTAATGAAAAACTGTTTTTT.

CDR3 protein: CASSIRDINEKLFF. Written as DNA, the CDR3 is TGTGCCAGCAGCATCCGGGACATTAATGAAAAACTGTTTTTT. The V gene is TRBV9, the J gene TRBJ1-4; possible D gene TRBD1, 6 bases. The V end lost 4 bases, the J end lost 4 bases, and 11 bases lay between the germline ends. This CDR3 region has 14 residues. Germline CDR1 reads SGDLS; CDR2 reads YYNGEE.

A single count supports this clone. V is TRBV19 and J is TRBJ1-5; a weak D match, TRBD1 (6 bases). From germline, CDR1 is LNHDA and CDR2 SQIVND (reference sequence). V was trimmed by 8 bases and J by 6 bases, leaving 11 bases between them. CDR3 length equals 12 residues. The CDR3 region has the DNA TGTGCCAGTCGGACAGAGAGTCAGCCCCAGCATTTT. It encodes CASRTESQPQHF. Full variable domain (remainder filled in from reference TRBV19 and TRBJ1-5): DGGITQSPKYLFRKEGQNVTLSCEQNLNHDAMYWYRQDPGQGLRLIYYSQIVNDFQKGDIAEGYSVSREKKESFPLTVTSAQKNPTAFYLCASRTESQPQHFGDGTRLSIL.

The chain has TRBV19 and TRBJ2-1; maybe TRBD2 (5 bases). CDR3 length: 14 amino acids. The germline V gene encodes CDR1 LNHDA and CDR2 SQIVND (reference sequence). V lost 7 bases, J lost 0 bases, and 10 bases lay in between. The DNA of the CDR3 is TGTGCCAGTAAGGAGGTCCTCTCCTACAATGAGCAGTTCTTC. It codes for CASKEVLSYNEQFF.

The J gene is TRBJ1-5, the V gene TRBV6-1; D not resolved. CDR1 and CDR2 from the germline V gene are MNHNS and SASEGT. This CDR3 region has 13 residues. Trimming cost V 2 bases and J 7 bases, with 9 bases left between them. The CDR3 region has the DNA TGTGCCAGCAGTGAACTCAGCCTCCAGCCCCAGCATTTT. It encodes CASSELSLQPQHF.

The sample holds one count of this clone. The rearrangement uses TRBV11-2 and TRBJ2-7; TRBD1 agrees at 9 bases. Germline V gene data show CDR1 as SGHAT and CDR2 as FQNNGV. The trim removed 5 bases at V and 6 bases at J, leaving 2 bases unmatched. CDR3 length equals 12 residues. Written as DNA, the CDR3 is TGTGCCAGCAGCCGGGACAGGGTCGAGCAGTACTTC. Translation gives CASSRDRVEQYF.

The rearrangement uses TRBV4-1 and TRBJ1-2; D perhaps matches TRBD1 (6 bases). The germline V gene encodes CDR1 MGHRA and CDR2 YSYEKL. Trimming took off 1 base at V and 4 bases at J, with 22 bases between the two ends. The CDR3 has 18 amino acids. The CDR3 region has the DNA TGCGCCAGCAGCCAAGTATCGGGCCGAGGGGGAAGGGTCTATGGCTACACCTTC. Translation: CASSQVSGRGGRVYGYTF.

The chain recombines TRBV14 with TRBJ1-6; 8 nucleotides match TRBD1. V lost 3 bases and J lost 10; bases outside the gene matches: 2. Germline CDR1 and CDR2: SGHDN and FVKESK. This CDR3 is built from 13 residues. DNA for the CDR3: TGTGCCAGCAGCCATACAGGGGGATCACCCCTCCACTTT. This codes for CASSHTGGSPLHF.